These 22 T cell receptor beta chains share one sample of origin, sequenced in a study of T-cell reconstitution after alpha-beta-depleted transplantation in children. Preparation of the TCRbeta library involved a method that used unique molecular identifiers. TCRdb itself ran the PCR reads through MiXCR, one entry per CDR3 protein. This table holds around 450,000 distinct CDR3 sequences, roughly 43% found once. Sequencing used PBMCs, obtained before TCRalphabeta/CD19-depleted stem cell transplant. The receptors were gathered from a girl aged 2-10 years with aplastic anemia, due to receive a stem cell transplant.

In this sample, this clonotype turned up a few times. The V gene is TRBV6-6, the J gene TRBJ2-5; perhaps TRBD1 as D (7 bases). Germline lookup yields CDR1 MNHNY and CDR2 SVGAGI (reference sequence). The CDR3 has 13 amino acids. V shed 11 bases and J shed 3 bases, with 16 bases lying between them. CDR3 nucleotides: TGTGCCGCGGGGACAGTGGTCGAAGAGACCCAGTACTTC. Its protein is CAAGTVVEETQYF.

The DNA for the CDR3 is TGTGCCACCAGTGACCGATCGACGGGCGAAAGGGCTTTCTTT. The encoded protein is CATSDRSTGERAFF. This sequence joins TRBV24-1 and TRBJ1-1; D gene uncertain. The CDR3 runs 14 residues. V lost 4 bases and J lost 11, with 19 bases in between. Germline CDR1 KGHDR, CDR2 SFDVKD.

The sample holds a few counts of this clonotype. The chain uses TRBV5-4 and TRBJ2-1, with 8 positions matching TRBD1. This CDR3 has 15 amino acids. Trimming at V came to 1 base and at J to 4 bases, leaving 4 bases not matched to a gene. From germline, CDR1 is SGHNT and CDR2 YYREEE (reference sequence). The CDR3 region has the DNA TGTGCCAGCAGCTTGTGGGACAGGCCTTACAATGAGCAGTTCTTC. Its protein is CASSLWDRPYNEQFF.

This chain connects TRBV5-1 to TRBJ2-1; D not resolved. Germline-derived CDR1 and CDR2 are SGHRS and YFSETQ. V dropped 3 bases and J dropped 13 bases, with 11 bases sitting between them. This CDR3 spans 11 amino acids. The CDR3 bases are TGCGCCAGCAGCTCCGACCTGGGTCAGTTCTTC. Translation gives CASSSDLGQFF.

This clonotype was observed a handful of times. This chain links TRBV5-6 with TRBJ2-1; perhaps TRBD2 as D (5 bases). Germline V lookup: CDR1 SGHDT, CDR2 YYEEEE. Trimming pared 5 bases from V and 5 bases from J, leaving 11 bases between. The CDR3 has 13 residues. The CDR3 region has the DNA TGTGCCAGCAGTTACGGACTTAACAATGAGCAGTTCTTC. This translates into CASSYGLNNEQFF.

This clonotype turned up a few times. The CDR3 spells CAISGRGLEQFF. In DNA, the CDR3 is TGTGCCATCAGTGGGAGGGGGCTCGAGCAGTTCTTC. The rearrangement uses TRBV10-3 and TRBJ2-1, with a weak D call TRBD1 (7 bases). The CDR3 sequence is 12 residues long. CDR1 ENHRY and CDR2 SYGVKD come from the germline V gene. With 4 bases removed from V and 10 bases from J, the gap between germline ends came to 11 bases.

The CDR3 is CASSVAGVAYNEQFF. The CDR3 bases are TGTGCCAGCAGCGTAGCCGGGGTCGCCTACAATGAGCAGTTCTTC. The chain employs TRBV9 and TRBJ2-1, with D possibly being TRBD2 (5 bases). The CDR3 loop spans 15 amino acids. V was clipped by 0 bases and J by 2 bases, with 9 bases between them. Germline CDR1 reads SGDLS; CDR2 reads YYNGEE.

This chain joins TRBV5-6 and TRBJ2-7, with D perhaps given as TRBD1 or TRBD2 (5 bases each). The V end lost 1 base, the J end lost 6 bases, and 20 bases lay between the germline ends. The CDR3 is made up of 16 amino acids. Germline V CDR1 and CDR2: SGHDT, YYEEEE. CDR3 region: CASSLMDDRGWAEQYF. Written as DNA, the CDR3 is TGTGCCAGCAGCTTGATGGATGACAGAGGGTGGGCCGAGCAGTACTTC.

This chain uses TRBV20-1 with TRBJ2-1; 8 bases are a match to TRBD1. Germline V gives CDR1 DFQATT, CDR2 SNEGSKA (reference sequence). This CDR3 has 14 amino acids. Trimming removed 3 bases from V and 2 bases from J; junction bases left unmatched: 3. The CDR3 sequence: CSARGQVTYNEQFF. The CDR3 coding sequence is TGCAGTGCTAGGGGACAGGTAACCTACAATGAGCAGTTCTTC.

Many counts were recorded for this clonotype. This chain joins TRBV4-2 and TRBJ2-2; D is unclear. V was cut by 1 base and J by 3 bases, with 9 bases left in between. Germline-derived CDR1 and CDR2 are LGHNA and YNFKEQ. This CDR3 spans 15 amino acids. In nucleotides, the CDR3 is TGTGCCAGCAGCCAAGCGAAACTCTACACCGGGGAGCTGTTTTTT. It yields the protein CASSQAKLYTGELFF.

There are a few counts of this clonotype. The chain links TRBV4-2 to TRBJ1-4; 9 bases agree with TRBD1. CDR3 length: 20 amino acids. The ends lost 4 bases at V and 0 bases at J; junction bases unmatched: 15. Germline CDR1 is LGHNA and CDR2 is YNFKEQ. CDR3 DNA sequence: TGTGCCAGCAGCCCCCGACCCGGACAGGGGATGGGAGCAACTAATGAAAAACTGTTTTTT. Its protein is CASSPRPGQGMGATNEKLFF.

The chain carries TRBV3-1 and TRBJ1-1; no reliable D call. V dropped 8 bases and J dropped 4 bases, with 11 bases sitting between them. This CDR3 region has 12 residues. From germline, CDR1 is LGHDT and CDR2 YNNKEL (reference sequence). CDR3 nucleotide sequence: TGTGCCAGCTGCCGGGGAGGCACTGAAGCTTTCTTT. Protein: CASCRGGTEAFF.

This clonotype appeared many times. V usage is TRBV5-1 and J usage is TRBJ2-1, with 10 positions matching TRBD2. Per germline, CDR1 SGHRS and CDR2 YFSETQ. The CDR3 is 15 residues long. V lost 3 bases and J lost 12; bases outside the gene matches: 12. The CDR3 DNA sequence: TGCGCCAGCAGCTCCGGACTAGCGGTTCTTGGTAGGCAGTTCTTC. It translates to CASSSGLAVLGRQFF.

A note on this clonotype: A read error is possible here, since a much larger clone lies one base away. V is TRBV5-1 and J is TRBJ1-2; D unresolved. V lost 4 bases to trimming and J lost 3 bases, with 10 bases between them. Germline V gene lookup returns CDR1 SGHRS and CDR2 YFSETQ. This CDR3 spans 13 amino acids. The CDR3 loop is CASSAGGDYGYTF. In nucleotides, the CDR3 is TGCGCCAGCAGCGCCGGTGGGGACTATGGCTACACCTTC.

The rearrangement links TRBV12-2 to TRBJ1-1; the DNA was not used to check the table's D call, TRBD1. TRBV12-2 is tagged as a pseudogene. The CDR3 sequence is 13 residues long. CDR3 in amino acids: CASRMDRETEAFF. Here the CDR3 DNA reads TGTGCAAGTCGCATGGACAGGGAGACTGAAGCTTTCTTT.

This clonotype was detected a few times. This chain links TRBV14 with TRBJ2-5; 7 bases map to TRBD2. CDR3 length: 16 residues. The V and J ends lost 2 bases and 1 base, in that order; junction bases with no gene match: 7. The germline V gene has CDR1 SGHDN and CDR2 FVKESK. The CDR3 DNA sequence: TGTGCCAGCAGCCAACTTCAGGCGGGAGCCCAAGAGACCCAGTACTTC. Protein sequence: CASSQLQAGAQETQYF.

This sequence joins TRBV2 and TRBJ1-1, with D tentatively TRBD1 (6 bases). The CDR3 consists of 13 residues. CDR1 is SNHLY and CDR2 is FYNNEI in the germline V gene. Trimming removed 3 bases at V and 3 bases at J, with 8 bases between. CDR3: CASSESGDTEAFF. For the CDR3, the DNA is TGTGCCAGCAGTGAGTCAGGGGACACTGAAGCTTTCTTT.

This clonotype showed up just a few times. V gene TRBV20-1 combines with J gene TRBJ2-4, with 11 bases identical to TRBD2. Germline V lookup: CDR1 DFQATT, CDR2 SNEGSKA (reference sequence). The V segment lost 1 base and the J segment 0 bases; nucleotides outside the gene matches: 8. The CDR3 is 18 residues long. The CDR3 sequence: CSARVVAGGPGAKNIQYF. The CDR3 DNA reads TGCAGTGCTAGAGTAGTAGCGGGAGGGCCTGGAGCCAAAAACATTCAGTACTTC.

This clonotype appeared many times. CDR3 bases: TGTGCCAGCAGCGTACGTGCAGGGAACACTGAAGCTTTCTTT. Amino acids: CASSVRAGNTEAFF. The chain has TRBV9 and TRBJ1-1; no firm D call. Germline V gives CDR1 SGDLS, CDR2 YYNGEE. CDR3 length: 14 amino acids. Trimming took 1 base from V and 1 from J, leaving 8 bases between them.

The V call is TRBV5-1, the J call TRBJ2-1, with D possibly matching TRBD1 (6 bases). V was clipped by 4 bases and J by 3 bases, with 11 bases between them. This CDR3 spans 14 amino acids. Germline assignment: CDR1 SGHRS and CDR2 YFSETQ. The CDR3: CASSLGHDYNEQFF. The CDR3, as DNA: TGCGCCAGCAGCCTGGGACACGACTACAATGAGCAGTTCTTC.

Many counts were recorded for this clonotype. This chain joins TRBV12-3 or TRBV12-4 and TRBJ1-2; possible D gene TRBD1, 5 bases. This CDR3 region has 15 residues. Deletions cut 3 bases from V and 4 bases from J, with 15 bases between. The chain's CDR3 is CASSLLGATRYGYTF. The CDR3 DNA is TGTGCCAGCAGTTTGTTAGGGGCTACTCGCTATGGCTACACCTTC.

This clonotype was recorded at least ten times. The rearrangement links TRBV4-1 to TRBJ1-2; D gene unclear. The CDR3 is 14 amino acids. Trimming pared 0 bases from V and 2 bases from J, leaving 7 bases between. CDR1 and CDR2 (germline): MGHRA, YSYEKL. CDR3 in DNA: TGCGCCAGCAGCCAAGACACGGGGAACTATGGCTACACCTTC. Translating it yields CASSQDTGNYGYTF.